These 24 T cell receptor beta chains originate from one sample sequenced in a study of monozygotic twins with inflammatory bowel disease. After re-calling the 5' RACE reads, TCRdb lists one entry per CDR3 protein, DNA absent. The sample table includes 400,000 to 500,000 distinct CDR3 sequences. The sample consisted of blood. These receptors were collected from a human donor with ulcerative colitis or Crohn's disease, or a healthy co-twin of an affected twin (not recorded which).

The rearrangement links TRBV10-3 to TRBJ1-1; TCRdb's D call of TRBD1 is untestable without DNA. CDR1 and CDR2 from the germline V gene are ENHRY and SYGVKD. The CDR3 is 13 residues long. The CDR3: CAIMGHTNTEAFF.

This sequence joins TRBV5-4 and TRBJ2-1; there is no DNA to check the TCRdb D call of TRBD2. The V gene's germline CDR1 is SGHNT and CDR2 YYREEE (reference sequence). This CDR3 contains 20 residues. The CDR3 reads CASSLASRGGPSFTRNEQFF.

The chain recombines TRBV5-6 with TRBJ2-1. CDR3 length: 11 amino acids. CDR1 SGHDT and CDR2 YYEEEE come from the germline V gene. CDR3 sequence reads: CASSLGSEQFF.

This chain uses TRBV6-1 with TRBJ2-7; the D call of TRBD1 rests on TCRdb alone, since no DNA is present to check it. CDR3 length: 14 residues. The germline gives CDR1 MNHNS, CDR2 SASEGT. The CDR3 region is CASSTRTGKSEQYF.

The chain recombines TRBV7-9 with TRBJ2-3; TCRdb proposes TRBD2, but this gene call is untestable without DNA. Germline CDR1 and CDR2: SEHNR and FQNEAQ (reference sequence). The CDR3 extends over 15 amino acids. CDR3 loop: CASSLDRKGTDTQYF.

The rearrangement links TRBV5-1 to TRBJ2-1; checking the TCRdb D call of TRBD1 is not possible without DNA. The length of the CDR3 is 15 residues. Germline assignment: CDR1 SGHRS and CDR2 YFSETQ. The CDR3 sequence is CASSLDLTRDNEQFF.

V and J are TRBV20-1 and TRBJ1-1; TCRdb selects TRBD1, and the lack of DNA leaves this call unchecked. CDR3 size: 14 residues. Germline lookup yields CDR1 DFQATT and CDR2 SNEGSKA (reference sequence). CDR3 in amino acids: CSARGDRDDTEAFF.

V usage is TRBV28 and J usage is TRBJ2-6. This CDR3 has 19 amino acids. Germline V gene data show CDR1 as MDHEN and CDR2 as SYDVKM. The CDR3 reads CASSFIQRRIDSGANVLTF.

The chain links TRBV5-1 to TRBJ2-3; the TCRdb call, TRBD1, lacks DNA for checking. Germline V gives CDR1 SGHRS, CDR2 YFSETQ. CDR3 length equals 14 residues. The CDR3: CASSPDSGTDTQYF.

V is TRBV20-1 and J is TRBJ2-7; TCRdb reports TRBD2, a call that lacks DNA to check it against. Germline CDR1 reads DFQATT; CDR2 reads SNEGSKA (reference sequence). The CDR3 has 15 residues. CDR3 region: CSASQTSGTLSEQYF.

The V call is TRBV3-1, the J call TRBJ1-2. CDR1 LGHDT and CDR2 YNNKEL come from the germline V gene (reference sequence). The CDR3 sequence is 13 residues long. Here the CDR3 reads CASSQGDNWGYTF.

The rearrangement joins TRBV5-1 to TRBJ1-3. This CDR3 contains 15 residues. From germline, CDR1 is SGHRS and CDR2 YFSETQ. CDR3 region: CASSHGERSGNTIYF.

This sequence joins TRBV15 and TRBJ1-1. The CDR3 consists of 12 residues. Per the germline V gene, CDR1 is LNHNV and CDR2 is YYDKDF (reference sequence). The CDR3 reads CATSRADGEAFF.

This chain connects TRBV6-1 to TRBJ2-2. Germline V gives CDR1 MNHNS, CDR2 SASEGT. This CDR3 comprises 13 residues. Here the CDR3 reads CASSEGGPGELFF.

This chain connects TRBV7-2 to TRBJ2-7. This CDR3 comprises 13 residues. The germline gives CDR1 SGHTA, CDR2 FQGNSA. CDR3 residues: CASSVGWNTKLYF.

V gene TRBV20-1 combines with J gene TRBJ1-2; TCRdb outputs TRBD1, but without DNA this stays unchecked. Germline V CDR1 and CDR2: DFQATT, SNEGSKA (reference sequence). This CDR3 region has 12 residues. CDR3 sequence reads: CSTTFAGNGYTF.

The gene calls are TRBV10-2 and TRBJ2-2; TCRdb's D call, TRBD1, is unchecked because there is no DNA. CDR1 is WSHSY, CDR2 SAAADI, per germline. This CDR3 region has 15 residues. The CDR3 spells CASERDGINTGELFF.

This sequence joins TRBV9 and TRBJ1-2; TCRdb returns TRBD1, unconfirmable since there is no DNA. CDR1 and CDR2 from the germline V gene are SGDLS and YYNGEE. The CDR3 loop spans 16 amino acids. CDR3 sequence: CASSENIHGQGGGYTF.

CDR3 residues: CASSARTVSYNEQFF. This chain links TRBV5-1 with TRBJ2-1. This CDR3 contains 15 residues. Per germline, CDR1 SGHRS and CDR2 YFSETQ. The full variable domain, its missing parts supplied by reference TRBV5-1 and TRBJ2-1, is KAGVTQTPRYLIKTRGQQVTLSCSPISGHRSVSWYQQTPGQGLQFLFEYFSETQRNKGNFPGRFSGRQFSNSRSEMNVSTLELGDSALYLCASSARTVSYNEQFFGPGTRLTVL.

This sequence joins TRBV5-1 and TRBJ2-1; checking the TCRdb D call of TRBD1 is not possible without DNA. Germline lookup yields CDR1 SGHRS and CDR2 YFSETQ. The CDR3 is 14 residues long. CDR3 residues: CASSLAGADNEQFF. Filled out from reference TRBV5-1 and TRBJ2-1, the complete variable domain reads KAGVTQTPRYLIKTRGQQVTLSCSPISGHRSVSWYQQTPGQGLQFLFEYFSETQRNKGNFPGRFSGRQFSNSRSEMNVSTLELGDSALYLCASSLAGADNEQFFGPGTRLTVL.

The chain couples TRBV5-1 to TRBJ1-4; without DNA, the TCRdb call of TRBD1 cannot be checked. Germline V gene sequence: CDR1 SGHRS, CDR2 YFSETQ. CDR3 length: 13 amino acids. The CDR3: CASRDRAGEKLFF.

The rearrangement uses TRBV4-1 and TRBJ2-3; TCRdb picks TRBD1, but there is no DNA to check that call. This CDR3 contains 15 residues. Germline V gene sequence: CDR1 MGHRA, CDR2 YSYEKL. The CDR3 sequence is CASSQDSGNTDTQYF.

This rearrangement joins TRBV10-3 to TRBJ1-2; TCRdb proposes TRBD1, but this gene call is untestable without DNA. Germline lookup yields CDR1 ENHRY and CDR2 SYGVKD. The CDR3 has 14 amino acids. The CDR3 loop reads CAISRDRDTYGYTF.

The chain employs TRBV27 and TRBJ2-1; the D gene TCRdb calls, TRBD1, cannot be checked with no DNA. Per the germline V gene, CDR1 is MNHEY and CDR2 is SMNVEV (reference sequence). CDR3 size: 18 residues. This CDR3 is CASSFLGRGGLTYNEQFF.